This T cell receptor (beta chain) was identified during a study of blood T cell repertoires in COVID-19. Study overall: Both acute and convalescent COVID-19 samples were obtained from the United States, Italy and Spain. Sources were T cells, B-cell-depleted T cells, or PBMCs; the material itself was cDNA or gDNA.

V lost 3 bases and J lost 7; bases outside the gene matches: 7. The CDR3 is 17 residues long. Germline assignment: CDR1 SGHTA and CDR2 FQGTGA. The Seattle patients, enrolled during active infection, were followed longitudinally. Per the authors' pipeline: Amplifying reference gene primers gave estimates of nucleated cell counts. Measured with immunoSEQ multiplex PCR; TCRdb has only the in-frame clones, and not every one. V and J calls and clone size are as listed in that table; D and trimming were resolved from the DNA. The table shows roughly 140,000 clones, with roughly 85% occurring only once. The sequence derives from a woman in her sixties or seventies with COVID-19, enrolled during active disease. This chain links TRBV7-3 with TRBJ1-6; 12 bases map to TRBD1. The specimen sequenced was peripheral blood. The CDR3, as DNA: TGTGCCAGCAGCTTGGAGGGACAGGGGGCTGGGAATTCACCCCTCCACTTT. Its protein product is CASSLEGQGAGNSPLHF.